The TCR beta chain under discussion was sequenced for a study of blood T cell repertoires in COVID-19 (TCRdb year 2020). Concerning the study at large: The collaborator samples originated in the United States, Italy and Spain and spanned the acute and convalescent phases of COVID-19. The material from the prospective study consisted of cDNA or gDNA derived from T cells, B-cell-depleted T cells, or PBMCs. Deeply sampled blood TCRbeta repertoires from subjects exposed to, actively infected with, or recovered from COVID-19 were included in the dataset. The repertoires were made available in a free public database intended to serve as a resource for research on the immune response to SARS-CoV-2. Samples were obtained from the ongoing ImmuneRACE study (first 160 participants) and from about 1,300 subjects provided by 6 global collaborators. A de-identified subject ID, COVID-19 status, age in years and sex were almost always included in the sample metadata. Where available, HLA class I and class II types were obtained from metadata supplied by the sample provider rather than from assay-based typing.

What the authors observed across the whole study: The amount of clinical and demographic metadata varied by source and participant and was provided uncurated.

Enrolling through a virtual design, the prospective study's participants ranged in age from about 18 to 89 years and lived across some 23 United States geographic areas. In the prospective study, participants were assigned to cohorts based on the clinical history participants reported in a screening survey and a study questionnaire. Recovered participants in ImmuneRACE Cohort 3 were defined as having two consecutive negative NP/OP PCR tests, clearance from a healthcare professional, or resolution of symptoms. Mobile phlebotomists in the prospective study collected whole blood, serum and a nasopharyngeal or oropharyngeal swab from every participant. Prospective study participants could optionally give additional blood draws and questionnaires over an approximately two-month period. Prospective study blood samples were shipped either frozen or at room temperature before DNA extraction. The germline V gene supplies CDR1 SGHTA and CDR2 FQGTGA. Ends trimmed: V by 6 bases, J by 6 bases; bases unmatched to a gene: 9. Taken from cysteine to phenylalanine, the CDR3 has 14 residues. CDR3 DNA only is kept here, 42 bases in frame from base 1.

TCRbeta CDR3 regions were amplified from genomic DNA using the immunoSEQ Assay, a bias-controlled multiplex PCR. The authors' pipeline ran thus. Nucleated cell counts per sample were estimated from amplification of reference gene primers within the assay. To quantify the absolute abundance of each unique TCRbeta CDR3 rearrangement, sequence reads were collapsed and filtered. Productive Simpson clonality was computed per sample as the square root of Simpson's diversity index over productive rearrangements. As stored in TCRdb, this immuneACCESS dataset retains in-frame rearrangements with V and J assigned. A fraction of the clones does not appear; measured against another copy, unresolved V genes explain less than half of the discrepancy, and the remainder lacks a known reason. V, J and clone size are taken as reported in that table, and D and trimming were inferred from the DNA itself. Recorded for this sample are a few hundred thousand clones; 90% of them occurred a single time. 0.6% of the sample comes from the top ten.

As regards this clone: Its antigen is unknown. One base away there is no much larger clone; base qualities are not given.

This clonotype was sampled from a young man who had recovered from COVID-19. The source material was PBMCs or T cells enriched from blood (not recorded which). Here the chain combines TRBV7-3 and TRBJ1-2; TRBD1 aligns with 8 central bases. The CDR3 sequence is CASSPSPGGNGYTF. The DNA sequence reads TGTGCCAGCAGTCCATCGCCAGGGGGCAATGGCTACACCTTC.